Listed below are T cell receptor beta chains from one sample, sequenced in a study of response to subunit inactivated influenza vaccine. TCRdb itself ran the RT-PCR reads through MiXCR, one entry per CDR3 protein. The table shows 550,000 to 800,000 distinct CDR3 sequences, with approximately 15% occurring only once. This material consisted of PBMCs from blood, taken around 15 days before vaccination. Receptors originate from a man in his forties or fifties who received an inactivated influenza vaccine. Both conserved end residues are part of each CDR3. D genes are given only for firm matches. Only part of the rows carry a size: once, few, many, or a class if the clone is expanded.

clone size,D gene,V gene,J gene,CDR3 DNA,CDR3 protein
NA,NA,TRBV2,TRBJ2-3,TGTGCCAGCAGTGAAACGATTATGGCAGATACGCAGTATTTT,CASSETIMADTQYF
NA,NA,TRBV6-2/TRBV6-3,TRBJ2-1,TGTGCCAGCAGTTCGATAGCAGTTTACAATGAGCAGTTCTTC,CASSSIAVYNEQFF
few,NA,TRBV5-6,TRBJ2-2,TGTGCCAGCAGAGGGGGTCCCGGGGAGCTGTTTTTT,CASRGGPGELFF
NA,NA,TRBV2,TRBJ2-1,TGTGCCAGCAGTGAAGCGGGGGTTTACAATGAGCAGTTCTTC,CASSEAGVYNEQFF
few,TRBD2,TRBV28,TRBJ2-1,TGTGCCAGCAGTACCCCAAGCGGGGCCACCTACAATGAGCAGTTCTTC,CASSTPSGATYNEQFF
few,TRBD1,TRBV5-1,TRBJ2-1,TGCGCCAGCAGCTTGCCGGCAGGGGGCATTTGGGAGCAGTTCTTC,CASSLPAGGIWEQFF
few,NA,TRBV29-1,TRBJ2-5,TGCAGCGTTGAAGGGGGTAACCAAGAGACCCAGTACTTC,CSVEGGNQETQYF
NA,TRBD2,TRBV27,TRBJ2-1,TGTGCCAGCAGTTTATCGACTAGCGGGAGTTACAATGAGCAGTTCTTC,CASSLSTSGSYNEQFF
NA,NA,TRBV10-3,TRBJ2-5,TGTGCCATCAAAGTTGAGGGCGTAGAGACCCAGTACTTC,CAIKVEGVETQYF
NA,NA,TRBV20-1,TRBJ2-1,TGCAGTGCTAGAGCCGGGGGCGACTACAATGAGCAGTTCTTC,CSARAGGDYNEQFF
NA,NA,TRBV20-1,TRBJ2-7,TGCAGTGCTAGAGATCTGAGGTACCACGAGCAGTACTTC,CSARDLRYHEQYF
NA,NA,TRBV19,TRBJ2-7,TGTGCCAGTAGTATAGGAGTCGGGACCTACGAGCAGTACTTC,CASSIGVGTYEQYF
few,NA,TRBV28,TRBJ2-7,TGTGCCAGCAGATCACAGGGTTACGAGCAGTACTTC,CASRSQGYEQYF
once,NA,TRBV6-5,TRBJ1-1,TGTGCCAGCAGTTGGGGATTGGAGGGCACTGAAGCTTTCTTT,CASSWGLEGTEAFF
few,TRBD1,TRBV7-2,TRBJ1-2,TGTGCCAGCAGCTCGGGCCGGGACAGTCGTGTTGTGGGCTACACCTTC,CASSSGRDSRVVGYTF
few,TRBD1,TRBV29-1,TRBJ1-2,TGCAGCGTTGGCCCGGACAGGGTTGGTGGCTACACCTTC,CSVGPDRVGGYTF
few,TRBD2,TRBV5-1,TRBJ2-3,TGCGCCAGCAGCGTGACTAGCGGGAGAGCAGATACGCAGTATTTT,CASSVTSGRADTQYF
once,TRBD2,TRBV3-1,TRBJ2-3,TGTGCCAGCAGCCAATTGACTAGCGGGAGAGATTCGCAGTATTTT,CASSQLTSGRDSQYF
many,NA,TRBV2,TRBJ1-1,TGTGCCAGCCCTAAAGGGGGGGCGAGGAACACTGAAGCTTTCTTT,CASPKGGARNTEAFF
many,TRBD1,TRBV19,TRBJ1-5,TGTGCCAGTAGACCACCGGGACAGGGACATCAGCCCCAGCATTTT,CASRPPGQGHQPQHF
NA,NA,TRBV30,TRBJ2-5,TGTGCCTGGAGTAGGATGGAGACCCAGTACTTC,CAWSRMETQYF
NA,NA,TRBV4-1,TRBJ1-6,TGCGCCAGCAGCCAAGATTCGGGGGTTGGTTCACCCCTCCACTTT,CASSQDSGVGSPLHF
few,TRBD2,TRBV10-3,TRBJ2-2,TGTGCCATCAGTGGCGGGAGAGGATCCGGGGAGCTGTTTTTT,CAISGGRGSGELFF
few,NA,TRBV27,TRBJ2-5,TGTGCCAGCAAGAGGAGCCAGATTCAAGAGACCCAGTACTTC,CASKRSQIQETQYF
few,NA,TRBV29-1,TRBJ2-3,TGCAGCGTTGTGAAAGGGAACACAGATACGCAGTATTTT,CSVVKGNTDTQYF
NA,TRBD2,TRBV3-1,TRBJ2-1,TGTGCCACCAGCCAAGATCAGTCGGGCTGGCGGGAGAATGAGCAGTTCTTC,CATSQDQSGWRENEQFF
NA,NA,TRBV7-9,TRBJ2-1,TGTGCCAGCGGGGAGGACGGCGGGCACAATGAGCAGTTCTTC,CASGEDGGHNEQFF
NA,NA,TRBV9,TRBJ1-2,TGTGCCAGCAGCGTAGAACCGACTAACTATGGCTACACCTTC,CASSVEPTNYGYTF
few,NA,TRBV5-5,TRBJ2-7,TGTGCCAGCAGCCTTACAGGGTGGGACGAGCAGTACTTC,CASSLTGWDEQYF
few,NA,TRBV12-3/TRBV12-4,TRBJ2-5,TGTGCCAGCAGCCGTCCCGGTCCAAGAGGGACCCAGTACTTC,CASSRPGPRGTQYF
NA,NA,TRBV20-1,TRBJ2-3,TGCAGTGCTAGAGATGGACAGAGCACAGATACGCAGTATTTT,CSARDGQSTDTQYF
few,NA,TRBV4-3,TRBJ2-1,TGCGCCAGCAGCCGGGAAGGGGGGGAGCAGTTCTTC,CASSREGGEQFF
NA,NA,TRBV20-1,TRBJ1-5,TGCAGTGCTAGAGGGGGCAGGGCGATTAACAATCAGCCCCAGCATTTT,CSARGGRAINNQPQHF
NA,TRBD2,TRBV20-1,TRBJ2-7,TGCAGTGCTAGGGGGACTAGCGGGAGGGAAAGCTCCTACGAGCAGTACTTC,CSARGTSGRESSYEQYF
many,NA,TRBV5-1,TRBJ2-5,TGCGCCAGCAGCTTGGGAAGCGGCGGGGCGGAGACCCAGTACTTC,CASSLGSGGAETQYF
few,TRBD1,TRBV20-1,TRBJ2-7,TGCAGTGCTAGAGCGACCGGGACAGGGGAGGTTGACGAGCAGTACTTC,CSARATGTGEVDEQYF
NA,NA,TRBV29-1,TRBJ2-1,TGCAGCGTCGGAATGAGACTATCCCATGAGCAGTTATTC,CSVGMRLSHEQLF
NA,TRBD2,TRBV18,TRBJ2-7,TGTGCCAGCTCAGCGGGGGGGAGTTCACGCGAGCAGTACTTC,CASSAGGSSREQYF
many,NA,TRBV10-3,TRBJ2-7,TGTGCCATCAGTGTGGGGCTCTCCTACGAGCAGTACTTC,CAISVGLSYEQYF
few,TRBD2,TRBV5-6,TRBJ2-3,TGTGCCAGCAGTGAGGCTAGCGGGGCAGATACGCAGTATTTT,CASSEASGADTQYF
NA,TRBD1,TRBV29-1,TRBJ1-1,TGCAGCGTCAAGCTTACAGGGGGACGGACTGAAGCTTTCTTT,CSVKLTGGRTEAFF
NA,TRBD2,TRBV3-1,TRBJ2-7,TGTGCCAGCAGCCAAGAGAGCTCAGCGGGGCGACGCTTC,CASSQESSAGRRF
few,TRBD1,TRBV3-1,TRBJ1-5,TGTGCCAGCAGTCCATCCGGGACAGATAATCAGCCCCAGCATTTT,CASSPSGTDNQPQHF
many,TRBD1,TRBV19,TRBJ2-5,TGTGCCAGTAGGACAGGGAGCGAGACCCAGTACTTC,CASRTGSETQYF
NA,TRBD2,TRBV6-2/TRBV6-3,TRBJ2-3,TGTGCCAGCAGGACCGGGAGCGGGGGGACAGATACGCAGTATTTT,CASRTGSGGTDTQYF
few,TRBD2,TRBV6-2/TRBV6-3,TRBJ2-4,TGTGCCAGCAGTTACCGGGCTAGCGGATCCAAAAACATTCAGTACTTC,CASSYRASGSKNIQYF
few,TRBD2,TRBV5-5,TRBJ2-3,TGTGCCAGCAGGCCGACTAGCGGGGGAACAGATACGCAGTATTTT,CASRPTSGGTDTQYF
NA,TRBD2,TRBV10-3,TRBJ2-3,TGTGCCACCCACCCCTGGCTAGCGGAGGGTGAAGATACGCAGTATTTT,CATHPWLAEGEDTQYF
many,NA,TRBV10-3,TRBJ1-2,TGTGCCATCAGTGAGTCTGGGAACAGCCAGGGTGGCTACACCTTC,CAISESGNSQGGYTF
few,NA,TRBV12-3/TRBV12-4,TRBJ2-1,TGTGCCAGCGATCGGGGCCTACACAATGAGCAGTTCTTC,CASDRGLHNEQFF
many,NA,TRBV5-5,TRBJ2-3,TGTGCCAGCAGCTTGGACAGATGGACGGATACGCAGTATTTT,CASSLDRWTDTQYF
NA,TRBD1,TRBV4-3,TRBJ2-1,TGCGCCAGCAGCCCCCGTTCGGACAGGGTGTACAATGAGCAGTTCTTC,CASSPRSDRVYNEQFF
few,NA,TRBV6-5,TRBJ1-5,TGTGCCAGCAGGAACTCGGGGGGAGGGGATCAGCCCCAGCATTTT,CASRNSGGGDQPQHF
NA,NA,TRBV12-3/TRBV12-4,TRBJ2-7,TGTGCCAGCAGTTTAACCTTCTACGAGCAGTACTTC,CASSLTFYEQYF
few,NA,TRBV27,TRBJ2-1,TGTGCCAGCAGTTTAGGCCGATTCGGTGAGCAGTTCTTC,CASSLGRFGEQFF
NA,TRBD2,TRBV18,TRBJ2-2,TGTGCCAGCTCACCGGGACTAGCGGGAGCCGGCGGGGAGCTGTTTTTT,CASSPGLAGAGGELFF
NA,TRBD1,TRBV3-1,TRBJ2-7,TGTGCCAGCAGCAGGGGACAGGGGACAACCTACGAGCAGTACTTC,CASSRGQGTTYEQYF
few,TRBD1,TRBV2,TRBJ1-5,TGTGCCAGCACTTCGGACAGGGGGAGCAATCAGCCCCAGCATTTT,CASTSDRGSNQPQHF
few,NA,TRBV28,TRBJ1-1,TGTGCCAGCAGTTCCAGGGGCCCGGACACTGAAGCTTTCTTT,CASSSRGPDTEAFF
NA,NA,TRBV20-1,TRBJ2-7,TGCAGTGCTAGAGGTTTCGGACAGTCTTACTACGAGCAGTACTTC,CSARGFGQSYYEQYF